The 29 T cell receptor beta chains reported below all come from one sample, sequenced in a study of metastatic and nonmetastatic thyroid tumors. Every patient underwent thyroid surgery untreated. TCRdb re-called the PCR reads through MiXCR. Among under 40,000 clones, roughly 15% were seen once, and the ten largest hold about 6.6%. The sample consisted of blood. Receptor source: a male donor with papillary thyroid cancer or a benign thyroid nodule (not recorded which). Some clones in this sample may be carry-over from other donors' samples.

This clone appeared a few times. CDR3 loop: CASSEFRGLAIYEQYF. The CDR3 DNA follows: TGTGCCAGCAGTGAATTTAGGGGACTAGCGATCTACGAGCAGTACTTC. This chain uses TRBV2 with TRBJ2-7; 10 bases match TRBD2. V lost 2 bases, J lost 3 bases, and 7 bases stayed unmatched. There are 16 residues in the CDR3. Per germline, CDR1 SNHLY and CDR2 FYNNEI.

This clone was seen ten or more times. The rearrangement uses TRBV25-1 and TRBJ1-1; a possible D gene is TRBD1 (5 bases). There are 14 residues in the CDR3. The V gene's germline CDR1 is MGHDK and CDR2 SYGVNS. V shed 8 bases and J shed 4 bases, with 17 bases lying between them. The CDR3 DNA is TGTGCCAGCTCCAGCTCCAGGGTACTCACTGAAGCTTTCTTT. Its protein is CASSSSRVLTEAFF.

This clone was recorded a few times. The chain joins TRBV6-1 to TRBJ1-5, with D tentatively TRBD1 (5 bases). The germline V and J ends were trimmed by 5 bases and 6 bases, with 11 bases remaining between them. The CDR3 covers 13 residues. CDR1 is MNHNS, CDR2 SASEGT, per germline. CDR3 sequence reads: CASSLQGRQPQHF. The CDR3 DNA reads as TGTGCCAGCAGTCTCCAGGGTCGTCAGCCCCAGCATTTT.

This clone turned up a few times. This chain connects TRBV19 to TRBJ2-3; maybe TRBD1 (5 bases). The ends were cut back, 7 bases at V and 1 base at J, with 9 bases in the middle. Germline values: CDR1 LNHDA, CDR2 SQIVND (reference sequence). The CDR3 totals 13 residues. The CDR3: CASNAGRTDTQYF. The CDR3 DNA follows: TGTGCCAGTAATGCAGGGCGCACAGATACGCAGTATTTT.

This clone was counted ten times or more. V usage is TRBV2 and J usage is TRBJ2-2; tentatively, D is TRBD1 (6 bases). The CDR3 length is 15 residues. Trimming removed 6 bases from V and 1 base from J, with 12 bases in between. The V gene's germline CDR1 is SNHLY and CDR2 FYNNEI. The CDR3 loop is CASRDSGQNTGELFF. The CDR3 DNA follows: TGTGCCAGCAGGGACTCGGGACAGAACACCGGGGAGCTGTTTTTT.

This clone was detected only once. This CDR3 is also generated by other DNA sequences in the sample. The chain links TRBV20-1 to TRBJ2-7; no clear D. Per germline, CDR1 DFQATT and CDR2 SNEGSKA (reference sequence). There are 15 residues in the CDR3. Trimming removed 5 bases from V and 4 bases from J, with 21 bases in between. The CDR3 loop reads CSAAPGGGRLYEQYF. The CDR3 DNA reads as TGCAGTGCTGCTCCGGGTGGTGGGCGTCTTTACGAGCAGTACTTC.

The V call is TRBV5-6, the J call TRBJ2-1; D might be TRBD1 or TRBD2, each matching 5 bases. V was cut by 4 bases and J by 8 bases, with 19 bases left in between. CDR1 is SGHDT and CDR2 is YYEEEE in the germline V gene. This CDR3 region has 15 residues. The CDR3 DNA reads as TGTGCCAGCAGCCCTGGCTGGGGGTTCGGCGATGAGCAGTTCTTC. This encodes CASSPGWGFGDEQFF.

This clone showed up many times. The chain carries TRBV12-3 or TRBV12-4 and TRBJ2-1; maybe TRBD2 (5 bases). CDR3 size: 15 residues. V gave up 1 base and J gave up 0 bases, with 7 bases separating them. The CDR3 nucleotides are TGTGCCAGCAGTTTAGTAGCGTCCTCCTACAATGAGCAGTTCTTC. It specifies CASSLVASSYNEQFF.

The chain employs TRBV2 and TRBJ2-1, with D perhaps matching TRBD2 (6 bases). Looked up from germline, CDR1 is SNHLY and CDR2 is FYNNEI. The CDR3 loop spans 17 amino acids. Trimming shortened V by 2 bases and J by 2 bases, and 16 bases separated the two germline ends. The CDR3 nucleotides are TGTGCCAGCAGTGAACCGGGTTCGGGGGATGCCTACAATGAGCAGTTCTTC. Translating gives CASSEPGSGDAYNEQFF.

Concerning this clone itself: At one of its ends the junction is not consistent with the germline gene, which may arise from a read error. The chain joins TRBV12-3 or TRBV12-4 to TRBJ2-3; 9 bases are a match to TRBD1. The CDR3 contains 18 residues. CDR3 residues: CVSRPGTGSALDIDTQYF. Written as DNA, the CDR3 is TGTGTCAGCAGGCCCGGGACAGGGTCCGCCCTAGATATAGATACGCAGTATTTT.

This clone appeared many times. The chain employs TRBV5-1 and TRBJ2-2; 8 nucleotides match TRBD2. Trimming took 4 bases from V and 11 from J; bases not matched to a gene: 13. The CDR3 loop spans 15 amino acids. Per germline, CDR1 SGHRS and CDR2 YFSETQ. CDR3 loop: CASSPYGGGTGELFF. The CDR3, as DNA: TGCGCCAGCAGCCCCTACGGGGGGGGGACTGGTGAGCTGTTTTTT.

This clone was seen ten or more times. The chain is built from TRBV7-3 and TRBJ2-5, with 9 nucleotides matching TRBD1. There are 13 residues in the CDR3. V shed 4 bases and J 6 bases; nucleotides not matched to a gene: 3. In germline, CDR1 is SGHTA, CDR2 FQGTGA. CDR3 DNA sequence: TGTGCCAGCAGCTCGGACAGGGGAAAGACCCAGTACTTC. Translated, it gives CASSSDRGKTQYF.

This clone appeared many times. The sample carries other DNA sequences with the same CDR3. The V and J genes are TRBV20-1 and TRBJ2-7; 12 nucleotides line up with TRBD2. V dropped 3 bases and J dropped 4; count of bases not matched to a gene: 7. This CDR3 has 15 residues. Germline V gene lookup returns CDR1 DFQATT and CDR2 SNEGSKA (reference sequence). DNA of the CDR3: TGCAGTGCTAGGACTAGCGGGAGTTTAGGATACGAGCAGTACTTC. This encodes CSARTSGSLGYEQYF.

This clone qualifies as medium-sized (0.01 to 0.1%). The V call is TRBV6-1, the J call TRBJ2-7; 7 bases are shared with TRBD1. Trimming removed 6 bases from V and 6 bases from J; junction bases left unmatched: 8. CDR1 is MNHNS, CDR2 SASEGT, per germline. CDR3 size: 13 residues. CDR3 residues: CASSLGTVSEQYF. In DNA form, the CDR3 reads TGTGCCAGCAGCCTCGGGACAGTTTCCGAGCAGTACTTC.

This clone was observed at least ten times. The gene calls are TRBV3-1 and TRBJ2-1, with D possibly called TRBD1 or TRBD2 (5 bases each). Germline-derived CDR1 and CDR2 are LGHDT and YNNKEL (reference sequence). V lost 1 base to trimming and J lost 5 bases, with 9 bases between them. The CDR3 length is 14 residues. For the CDR3, the DNA is TGTGCCAGCAGCCAAGCTGGGACGGACAATGAGCAGTTCTTC. Amino acid sequence: CASSQAGTDNEQFF.

This clone was observed a few times. This sample includes further DNA sequences coding for the same CDR3. The genes are TRBV6-4 and TRBJ2-2, with a possible D match to TRBD1 (5 bases). The germline V gene has CDR1 MRHNA and CDR2 SNTAGT. V was clipped by 2 bases and J by 6 bases, with 13 bases between them. This CDR3 contains 15 residues. CDR3 sequence: CASSDGGQGAGELFF. DNA for the CDR3: TGTGCCAGCAGTGACGGTGGCCAGGGCGCCGGGGAGCTGTTTTTT.

The chain joins TRBV11-3 to TRBJ1-5; D gene uncertain. The ends were cut back, 5 bases at V and 6 bases at J, with 11 bases in the middle. Germline V gene sequence: CDR1 SGHNT, CDR2 YENEEA. There are 13 residues in the CDR3. CDR3 nucleotides: TGTGCCAGCAGCCCCAGTGCGTGTCAGCCCCAGCATTTT. Its translation is CASSPSACQPQHF.

By proportion, this clone is medium-sized (0.01 to 0.1%). The chain joins TRBV30 to TRBJ2-5, with 7 positions matching TRBD2. V lost 5 bases and J lost 5; bases outside the gene matches: 20. The CDR3 sequence is 17 residues long. Germline lookup yields CDR1 GTSNPN and CDR2 SVGIG (reference sequence). CDR3 nucleotide sequence: TGTGCCTGGGAAATTCGGACTAGTTCCCAATTTGGGGAGACCCAGTACTTC. Translated: CAWEIRTSSQFGETQYF.

This clone is medium-sized in the sample. V is TRBV2 and J is TRBJ1-5, with no clear D. Trimming took off 7 bases at V and 5 bases at J, with 12 bases between the two ends. Germline V CDR1 and CDR2: SNHLY, FYNNEI. The CDR3 spans 13 residues. CDR3 sequence reads: CASNLSEDQPQHF. The CDR3 DNA follows: TGTGCCAGCAATCTGTCAGAGGATCAGCCCCAGCATTTT.

There are many counts of this clone. This chain uses TRBV27 with TRBJ1-1, with a possible D match to TRBD1 (6 bases). V shed 3 bases and J shed 4 bases, with 18 bases lying between them. Germline CDR1 and CDR2: MNHEY and SMNVEV (reference sequence). The CDR3 loop spans 16 amino acids. The CDR3 is CASSFTETGIGTEAFF. CDR3 in DNA: TGTGCCAGCAGTTTCACCGAAACAGGGATTGGCACTGAAGCTTTCTTT.

This clone was seen a few times. Since the CDR3 does not end with the conserved phenylalanine or tryptophan, this likely comes from a read error. The genes are TRBV12-3 or TRBV12-4 and TRBJ2-1; 7 bases agree with TRBD1. V shed 6 bases, J shed 4 bases, and the junction held 9 bases outside the gene matches. This CDR3 is 15 amino acids long. The CDR3 DNA follows: TGTGCCAGCAGACCAGGACAGGAGTCATACAATGAGCAGTTCCTC. This gives the protein CASRPGQESYNEQFL.

The table lists this clone with many counts. This chain links TRBV6-2 or TRBV6-3 with TRBJ2-6, with a weak D call TRBD2 (6 bases). CDR3 size: 17 residues. Germline CDR1 and CDR2: MNHEY and SVGEGT. V was shortened by 0 bases and J by 1 base, with 10 bases between the two germline ends. In DNA, the CDR3 is TGTGCCAGCAGTTACTCTATGGAGGGGTCTGGGGCCAACGTCCTGACTTTC. Protein product: CASSYSMEGSGANVLTF.

This chain joins TRBV19 and TRBJ2-7; weak D call: TRBD1 (6 bases). Germline V gives CDR1 LNHDA, CDR2 SQIVND (reference sequence). This CDR3 has 14 residues. The ends were cut back, 7 bases at V and 3 bases at J, with 16 bases in the middle. The CDR3 loop reads CASIPGTGSYEQYF. CDR3 coding DNA: TGTGCCAGTATTCCCGGTACAGGGAGCTACGAGCAGTACTTC. Full variable domain (remainder filled in from reference TRBV19 and TRBJ2-7): DGGITQSPKYLFRKEGQNVTLSCEQNLNHDAMYWYRQDPGQGLRLIYYSQIVNDFQKGDIAEGYSVSREKKESFPLTVTSAQKNPTAFYLCASIPGTGSYEQYFGPGTRLTVT.

This clone was observed many times. V gene TRBV12-3 or TRBV12-4 combines with J gene TRBJ2-1; no definite D call. This CDR3 has 15 residues. V was clipped by 6 bases and J by 0 bases, with 12 bases between them. CDR3 in amino acids: CASSPRVHSYNEQFF. Here the CDR3 DNA reads TGTGCCAGCAGCCCCCGGGTTCACTCCTACAATGAGCAGTTCTTC.

This clone was seen ten or more times. The rearrangement links TRBV3-1 to TRBJ1-2; D unclear. The V gene lost 0 bases and the J gene lost 4 bases, with 6 bases spanning the gap. CDR3 length: 13 amino acids. CDR1 and CDR2 from the germline V gene are LGHDT and YNNKEL (reference sequence). The CDR3 is CASSQEISYGYTF. The CDR3 coding sequence is TGTGCCAGCAGCCAAGAAATTAGCTATGGCTACACCTTC.

V and J are TRBV18 and TRBJ2-5, with a tentative D call TRBD2 (6 bases). The DNA end is a closer match to TRBJ2-1, so the J assignment may be wrong. This CDR3 has 17 amino acids. Germline CDR1 and CDR2: KGHSH and LQKENI. Here the CDR3 DNA reads TGTGCCAGCTCACCTGCTTTGGGCTGGAGCGGGCGCGATGAGCAGTTCTTC. Translating it yields CASSPALGWSGRDEQFF.

This clone came up many times. The chain combines TRBV6-2 or TRBV6-3 with TRBJ2-7, with D tentatively TRBD2 (5 bases). There are 15 residues in the CDR3. Germline loops: CDR1 MNHEY, CDR2 SVGEGT. V shed 4 bases and J shed 1 base, with 14 bases lying between them. The CDR3 here is CASSFEVATSYEQYF. The CDR3 region has the DNA TGTGCCAGCAGTTTCGAGGTAGCGACTTCCTACGAGCAGTACTTC.

The V and J genes are TRBV11-2 and TRBJ2-3; D is unresolved. In germline, CDR1 is SGHAT, CDR2 FQNNGV. CDR3 size: 15 residues. V lost 2 bases to trimming and J lost 0 bases, with 9 bases between them. The CDR3 spells CASSLWAPSTDTQYF. As DNA, the CDR3 is TGTGCCAGCAGCTTATGGGCACCCAGCACAGATACGCAGTATTTT.

This clone was counted many times. This rearrangement joins TRBV5-8 to TRBJ2-5, with 8 bases aligning to TRBD1. Per the germline V gene, CDR1 is SGHTS and CDR2 is YDEGEE. The CDR3 runs to 13 residues. The V gene end was trimmed by 4 bases and the J gene end by 3 bases; junction bases not matched to a gene: 2. CDR3 in amino acids: CASSQDREETQYF. For the CDR3, the DNA is TGTGCCAGCAGCCAGGACAGGGAAGAGACCCAGTACTTC.